The rows below give T cell receptor beta chains drawn from one sample of a study of neurological immune-mediated disorders. TCRdb passed the 5' RACE reads through MiXCR, listing each CDR3 protein once. The sample has about 71,000 distinct CDR3 sequences, 10% seen once. Input material: PBMCs. The receptors here all came from a man younger than 40 in good health. Both conserved end residues are part of each CDR3. Fields, in order: J gene, clone size, V gene, D gene, CDR3 length, CDR3 DNA, CDR3 protein. D genes are given only for firm matches. Clone size is stated in some rows and not others, as once, few, many or a class when expanded.

TRBJ1-1 few TRBV29-1 NA 13 TGCAGCGTTGAAGTTCCCATGAACACTGAAGCTTTCTTT CSVEVPMNTEAFF
TRBJ2-1 many TRBV24-1 NA 14 TGTGCCACCAGTGAGCAGGGACAAAACAATGAGCAGTTCTTC CATSEQGQNNEQFF
TRBJ2-7 many TRBV3-1 TRBD1 15 TGTGCCAGCAGCCGAAAGGGACAGGGATCCTACGAGCAGTACTTC CASSRKGQGSYEQYF
TRBJ2-7 many TRBV2 NA 13 TGTGCCTCCGGGAAGCGGCAGACCTACGAGCAGTACTTC CASGKRQTYEQYF
TRBJ2-3 many TRBV10-3 TRBD2 15 TGTGCCATCAGTGCTCGGGAGGGAAACACAGATACGCAGTATTTT CAISAREGNTDTQYF
TRBJ2-2 NA TRBV5-1 TRBD2 17 TGCGCCAGCAGCTTGACGGTGACTAGCGGGGTCACTGGGGAGCTGTTTTTT CASSLTVTSGVTGELFF
TRBJ2-2 many TRBV28 TRBD2 15 TGTGCCAGCACTCTGAGCACAGCGGGAGGAGGGGAGCTGTTTTTT CASTLSTAGGGELFF
TRBJ2-7 many TRBV5-1 NA 13 TGCGCCAGCAGCGGAACAGGGCTTGGCGAGCAGTACTTC CASSGTGLGEQYF
TRBJ2-7 many TRBV20-1 NA 16 TGCAGTGCTAGAGATCCCCGGGGTGGGATAAACTACGAGCAGTACTTC CSARDPRGGINYEQYF
TRBJ2-1 many TRBV7-7 TRBD1 13 TGTGCCAGCAGCGTCGACAGGGGTGACGGGCAGTTCTTC CASSVDRGDGQFF
TRBJ2-3 many TRBV12-3/TRBV12-4 NA 14 TGTGCCAGCAGTTTAATACAGGGTACAGATACGCAGTATTTT CASSLIQGTDTQYF
TRBJ2-7 many TRBV5-5 TRBD1 15 TGTGCCAGCAGCTCACAGGGGGGTCTCTCCTACGAGCAGTACTTC CASSSQGGLSYEQYF
TRBJ2-1 many TRBV28 NA 15 TGTGCCAGCAGTTCCCTAGTAAGGTCCTACAATGAGCAGTTCTTC CASSSLVRSYNEQFF
TRBJ2-7 many TRBV3-1 TRBD2 16 TGTGCCAGCAGCCAAACAGGACTAGCGCAACCCTACGAGCAGTACTTC CASSQTGLAQPYEQYF
TRBJ2-2 many TRBV6-2/TRBV6-3 TRBD1 18 TGTGCCAGCAGTTACCTTAATCCGGGACAGAAGAACACCGGGGAGCTGTTTTTT CASSYLNPGQKNTGELFF
TRBJ2-7 many TRBV12-3/TRBV12-4 NA 14 TGTGCCAGCAGTTTTACCAGCGGGCCCTTCGAGCAGTACTTC CASSFTSGPFEQYF
TRBJ2-7 many TRBV11-2 NA 12 TGTGCCAGCAGCCCGCGGCCCTACGAGCAGTACTTC CASSPRPYEQYF
TRBJ2-3 many TRBV5-1 TRBD2 18 TGCGCCAGCAGCTTGGCCTTCGGACTAGCGTCTAGCACAGATACGCAGTATTTT CASSLAFGLASSTDTQYF
TRBJ2-3 many TRBV24-1 NA 15 TGTGCCACCAGTCCGGCGGGTGAAAGCACAGATACGCAGTATTTT CATSPAGESTDTQYF
TRBJ1-3 few TRBV5-1 NA 17 TGCGCCAGCAGCTTGCAGGGTTCAGGCAGCTCTGGAAACACCATATATTTT CASSLQGSGSSGNTIYF
TRBJ2-7 NA TRBV6-5 TRBD2 15 TGTGTCAGCAGGAATAGCGGGAGGGGTCTCCACGAGCAGTACTTC CVSRNSGRGLHEQYF
TRBJ2-7 many TRBV9 NA 15 TGTGCCAGCAGCCCTTCATGGGCCCTCTCCTACGAGCAGTACTTC CASSPSWALSYEQYF
TRBJ2-2 many TRBV5-1 NA 15 TGCGCCAGCAGCTTGGGGACAGCCACCACCGGGGAGCTGTTTTTT CASSLGTATTGELFF
TRBJ1-2 many TRBV20-1 NA 15 TGCAGTGCTAGAGATCGGCAGGCTAGTCTCTATGGCTACACCTTC CSARDRQASLYGYTF
TRBJ2-1 many TRBV7-9 NA 17 TGTGCCAGCAGTCTTCTGGAGGGGGGCCCCCTTCACAATGAGCAGTTCTTC CASSLLEGGPLHNEQFF
TRBJ1-5 many TRBV20-1 NA 14 TGCAGTGCTAGAGGAGGGGGGATCAATCAGCCCCAGCATTTT CSARGGGINQPQHF
TRBJ2-3 many TRBV9 NA 16 TGTGCCAGCGCAGGTTCCCCTAGCGCTCCCACAGATACGCAGTATTTT CASAGSPSAPTDTQYF
TRBJ2-7 few TRBV12-3/TRBV12-4 TRBD2 15 TGTGCCAGCAGTCTACGACTAGCGGGATGGTACGAGCAGTACTTC CASSLRLAGWYEQYF
TRBJ2-3 few TRBV5-1 NA 16 TGCGCCAGCAGCTTGCTTTTGCAGGGACTCACAGATACGCAGTATTTT CASSLLLQGLTDTQYF
TRBJ1-5 NA TRBV15 NA 16 TGTGCCACCAGCAGAGATAGACAGAACGGCAATCAGCCCCAGCATTTT CATSRDRQNGNQPQHF